Presented here are 32 T cell receptor beta chains from one specimen sequenced in a study of blood T cell repertoires in COVID-19. Sequencing was performed with immunoSEQ multiplex PCR; in TCRdb, only in-frame clones are kept and a portion is missing. This sample has 250,000 to 350,000 clones, with about 90% found just once. What was sequenced was peripheral blood. These receptors all stem from a man in his late teens or twenties who had recovered from COVID-19.

The rearrangement uses TRBV10-3 and TRBJ1-1; 8 bases are a match to TRBD1. J gave up 1 base and V 6 bases, and 4 bases lay outside the gene matches. Germline assignment: CDR1 ENHRY and CDR2 SYGVKD. The CDR3 loop spans 14 amino acids. CDR3 sequence reads: CAIRAGGENTEAFF. As DNA, the CDR3 is TGTGCCATCAGGGCAGGGGGCGAGAACACTGAAGCTTTCTTT.

The rearrangement uses TRBV5-1 and TRBJ2-6, with a possible D match to TRBD1 (6 bases). The CDR3 totals 16 residues. The V gene's germline CDR1 is SGHRS and CDR2 YFSETQ. Trimming pared 3 bases from V and 4 bases from J, leaving 14 bases between. In nucleotides, the CDR3 is TGCGCCAGCAGCTCCGCCGCAGGGGCCGGGGCCAACGTCCTGACTTTC. Its translation is CASSSAAGAGANVLTF.

As DNA, the CDR3 is TGCGCCAGCAGCTTCCCCGCGGGGGGCCGGGGGAATACGCAGTATTTT. Amino acid sequence: CASSFPAGGRGNTQYF. V gene TRBV5-1 combines with J gene TRBJ2-3; 8 nucleotides align to TRBD2. The ends lost 2 bases at V and 7 bases at J; junction bases unmatched: 12. The CDR3 extends over 16 amino acids. The V gene's germline CDR1 is SGHRS and CDR2 YFSETQ.

This sequence joins TRBV18 and TRBJ1-1; D is possibly TRBD1 (6 bases). Between the trimmed V and J ends, which lost 3 bases and 2 bases, there was a span of 10 bases. Germline lookup yields CDR1 KGHSH and CDR2 LQKENI. The CDR3 totals 14 residues. The chain's CDR3 is CASSPLTGNTEAFF. As DNA, the CDR3 is TGTGCCAGCTCACCCTTGACAGGAAACACTGAAGCTTTCTTT. Drawing the rest from reference TRBV18 and TRBJ1-1, the complete variable domain is NAGVMQNPRHLVRRRGQEARLRCSPMKGHSHVYWYRQLPEEGLKFMVYLQKENIIDESGMPKERFSAEFPKEGPSILRIQQVVRGDSAAYFCASSPLTGNTEAFFGQGTRLTVV.

This chain connects TRBV18 to TRBJ2-2; D is uncertain. Trimming left V 3 bases short and J 6 bases short, with 11 bases between. The CDR3 extends over 14 amino acids. CDR1 KGHSH and CDR2 LQKENI come from the germline V gene. The CDR3 nucleotides are TGTGCCAGCTCACCGAATGACCGGGCCGGGGAGCTGTTTTTT. Protein sequence: CASSPNDRAGELFF.

The chain uses TRBV24-1 and TRBJ1-5, with TRBD1 matching over 7 bases. Trimming cost V 10 bases and J 7 bases; bases outside gene matches: 9. The CDR3 is made up of 13 amino acids. Per germline, CDR1 KGHDR and CDR2 SFDVKD. CDR3 residues: CATQRGLGQPQHF. The CDR3, as DNA: TGTGCCACGCAAAGGGGGCTAGGGCAGCCCCAGCATTTT.

This chain links TRBV18 with TRBJ1-4; a weak D match, TRBD1 (6 bases). CDR3 length: 14 residues. Germline values: CDR1 KGHSH, CDR2 LQKENI. The V end was cut by 6 bases, the J end by 7 bases, with 15 bases between. The CDR3 loop is CASSPTGYGEKLFF. CDR3 nucleotides: TGTGCCAGCTCCCCAACAGGGTATGGTGAAAAACTGTTTTTT.

The gene calls are TRBV19 and TRBJ1-1; 7 positions agree with TRBD1. The ends lost 8 bases at V and 0 bases at J; junction bases unmatched: 9. Germline V gene sequence: CDR1 LNHDA, CDR2 SQIVND (reference sequence). This CDR3 has 15 residues. The CDR3 spells CASWSPGQMNTEAFF. As DNA, the CDR3 is TGTGCCAGTTGGTCCCCGGGACAGATGAACACTGAAGCTTTCTTT.

This clone was counted once. CDR3 protein: CASSPRGLAGGYTQYF. The DNA of the CDR3 is TGTGCCAGTAGTCCCCGTGGGCTAGCGGGAGGCTATACGCAGTATTTT. The chain has TRBV19 and TRBJ2-3; 11 positions agree with TRBD2. V was clipped by 5 bases and J by 7 bases; unmatched bases: 11. Germline CDR1 is LNHDA and CDR2 is SQIVND (reference sequence). The CDR3 covers 16 residues. Looking up the rest from reference TRBV19 and TRBJ2-3 gives the full variable domain: DGGITQSPKYLFRKEGQNVTLSCEQNLNHDAMYWYRQDPGQGLRLIYYSQIVNDFQKGDIAEGYSVSREKKESFPLTVTSAQKNPTAFYLCASSPRGLAGGYTQYFGPGTRLTVL.

The chain employs TRBV6-5 and TRBJ2-3; TRBD2 matches 8 bases. From germline, CDR1 is MNHEY and CDR2 SVGAGI. The CDR3 totals 14 residues. The V gene end was trimmed by 5 bases and the J gene end by 4 bases; junction bases not matched to a gene: 5. The CDR3 DNA reads TGTGCCAGCAGTACGGGGGGGGCAGCAGATACGCAGTATTTT. Translated: CASSTGGAADTQYF.

The chain is built from TRBV6-5 and TRBJ2-3; TRBD1 agrees at 9 bases. From germline, CDR1 is MNHEY and CDR2 SVGAGI. CDR3 size: 14 residues. Trimming at V came to 8 bases and at J to 4 bases, leaving 7 bases not matched to a gene. The CDR3 nucleotides are TGTGCCAGCGGAAACAGGGGGCGGTCAGATACGCAGTATTTT. Translating gives CASGNRGRSDTQYF.

The chain recombines TRBV6-5 with TRBJ1-5; 9 positions agree with TRBD1. V lost 4 bases and J lost 1; bases outside the gene matches: 5. The CDR3 covers 16 residues. Germline V gene data show CDR1 as MNHEY and CDR2 as SVGAGI. CDR3 nucleotide sequence: TGTGCCAGCAGTTTTCGGGACAGGGCGAGCAATCAGCCCCAGCATTTT. It encodes CASSFRDRASNQPQHF.

The chain uses TRBV5-1 and TRBJ1-1, with 8 bases lining up with TRBD1. The J segment lost 5 bases and the V segment lost 1 base, leaving 7 bases of the junction unmatched. Germline CDR1 SGHRS, CDR2 YFSETQ. This CDR3 spans 15 amino acids. The CDR3 DNA reads TGCGCCAGCAGCTTGTCGGGTCAGGGGGCTACTGAAGCTTTCTTT. Protein product: CASSLSGQGATEAFF.

This chain uses TRBV6-5 with TRBJ1-2; TRBD1 matches 7 bases. The germline V gene encodes CDR1 MNHEY and CDR2 SVGAGI. The CDR3 loop spans 15 amino acids. V trimming: 5 bases; J trimming: 8 bases; junction bases outside the gene matches: 14. CDR3 region: CASSPPWGRRGGYTF. CDR3 coding DNA: TGTGCCAGCAGTCCCCCCTGGGGGCGCAGGGGGGGCTACACCTTC.

This clone was seen a few times. The rearrangement uses TRBV19 and TRBJ1-4, with D unclear. This CDR3 region has 12 residues. The V gene lost 3 bases and the J gene lost 8 bases, with 7 bases spanning the gap. Germline loops: CDR1 LNHDA, CDR2 SQIVND (reference sequence). The CDR3 reads CASSIPYEKLFF. CDR3 DNA: TGTGCCAGTAGTATTCCCTACGAAAAACTGTTTTTT.

This clone was counted between two and nine times. The J gene is TRBJ1-5, the V gene TRBV7-2, with unresolved D. CDR1 is SGHTA, CDR2 FQGNSA, per germline. The CDR3 extends over 13 amino acids. V was cut by 4 bases and J by 5 bases, with 9 bases left in between. The CDR3: CASSYYGDQPQHF. Here the CDR3 DNA reads TGTGCCAGCAGCTACTACGGGGATCAGCCCCAGCATTTT. Together with reference TRBV7-2 and TRBJ1-5, the CDR3 gives the full variable domain: GAGVSQSPSNKVTEKGKDVELRCDPISGHTALYWYRQSLGQGLEFLIYFQGNSAPDKSGLPSDRFSAERTGGSVSTLTIQRTQQEDSAVYLCASSYYGDQPQHFGDGTRLSIL.

The rearrangement links TRBV27 to TRBJ2-3, with 13 bases matching TRBD2. The germline gives CDR1 MNHEY, CDR2 SMNVEV (reference sequence). This CDR3 has 18 residues. Losses at the gene ends were 6 bases for V and 1 base for J; bases not matched to a gene: 10. The CDR3 coding sequence is TGTGCCAGCAGCTTGGGACTAGCGGGAAGGTGGGGCACAGATACGCAGTATTTT. This gives the protein CASSLGLAGRWGTDTQYF.

This clone was observed once. The chain carries TRBV7-6 and TRBJ2-7; perhaps TRBD1 as D (5 bases). CDR3 length: 15 amino acids. CDR1 and CDR2 (germline): SGHVS, FNYEAQ. Trimming shortened V by 5 bases and J by 0 bases, and 14 bases separated the two germline ends. The CDR3 sequence: CASSPQDTYSYEQYF. CDR3 DNA sequence: TGTGCCAGCAGCCCGCAGGACACCTACTCCTACGAGCAGTACTTC. The full variable domain, in which reference TRBV7-6 and TRBJ2-7 provide the parts outside the CDR3, is GAGVSQSPRYKVTKRGQDVALRCDPISGHVSLYWYRQALGQGPEFLTYFNYEAQQDKSGLPNDRFSAERPEGSISTLTIQRTEQRDSAMYRCASSPQDTYSYEQYFGPGTRLTVT.

V usage is TRBV7-2 and J usage is TRBJ1-1; 9 nucleotides align to TRBD1. Losses at the gene ends were 2 bases for V and 5 bases for J; bases not matched to a gene: 3. This CDR3 comprises 14 residues. Germline-derived CDR1 and CDR2 are SGHTA and FQGNSA. The CDR3 region is CASSLTGGRTEAFF. The CDR3 nucleotides are TGTGCCAGCAGCTTAACAGGGGGCAGGACTGAAGCTTTCTTT.

The CDR3 bases are TGTGCCAGCAGCAAAACCGGGTCAATCCCGGATGAGCAGTTCTTC. This encodes CASSKTGSIPDEQFF. V usage is TRBV21-1 and J usage is TRBJ2-1; the table calls TRBD2, which could not be checked here. TRBV21-1 is flagged as a pseudogene. This CDR3 is built from 15 residues.

This clone was recorded once. CDR3 sequence: CASDGGATSNQPQHF. The CDR3 DNA is TGTGCCAGTGACGGAGGGGCGACTAGCAATCAGCCCCAGCATTTT. The chain couples TRBV19 to TRBJ1-5, with a weak D call TRBD1 (5 bases). Trimming left V 8 bases short and J 0 bases short, with 14 bases between. Germline V gives CDR1 LNHDA, CDR2 SQIVND (reference sequence). The CDR3 covers 15 residues. Full variable domain (outside the CDR3, taken from reference TRBV19 and TRBJ1-5): DGGITQSPKYLFRKEGQNVTLSCEQNLNHDAMYWYRQDPGQGLRLIYYSQIVNDFQKGDIAEGYSVSREKKESFPLTVTSAQKNPTAFYLCASDGGATSNQPQHFGDGTRLSIL.

The rearrangement joins TRBV12-5 to TRBJ2-2, with D unresolved. CDR1 and CDR2 from the germline V gene are LGHNT and FRNRAP. The CDR3 is 11 residues long. V was pared by 7 bases and J by 6 bases, with 6 bases between. The CDR3 loop is CASDGAGELFF. In DNA, the CDR3 is TGTGCTAGTGACGGAGCCGGGGAGCTGTTTTTT.

The V gene is TRBV25-1, the J gene TRBJ1-2; no firm D call. Trimming cost V 1 base and J 3 bases, with 9 bases left between them. The CDR3 runs 14 residues. The germline V gene encodes CDR1 MGHDK and CDR2 SYGVNS. The DNA for the CDR3 is TGTGCCAGCAGTGAATCGGGTGTCGACTATGGCTACACCTTC. Residues: CASSESGVDYGYTF.

J is TRBJ2-5 and V is TRBV13; D gene unclear. Trimming removed 2 bases at V and 5 bases at J, with 9 bases between. This CDR3 is 13 amino acids long. The germline gives CDR1 PRHDT, CDR2 FYEKMQ (reference sequence). The CDR3 loop is CASSLKGRETQYF. For the CDR3, the DNA is TGTGCCAGCAGCTTAAAAGGCAGGGAGACCCAGTACTTC.

The chain uses TRBV5-8 and TRBJ2-2; 9 nucleotides align to TRBD1. The CDR3 contains 17 residues. From germline, CDR1 is SGHTS and CDR2 YDEGEE. J lost 2 bases, V lost 2 bases, and 7 bases had no gene match. The CDR3: CASSFLWGQGNTGELFF. The DNA of the CDR3 is TGTGCCAGCAGCTTCCTTTGGGGACAGGGAAACACCGGGGAGCTGTTTTTT. Together with reference TRBV5-8 and TRBJ2-2, the CDR3 gives the full variable domain: EAGVTQSPTHLIKTRGQQATLRCSPISGHTSVYWYQQALGLGLQFLLWYDEGEERNRGNFPPRFSGRQFPNYSSELNVNALELEDSALYLCASSFLWGQGNTGELFFGEGSRLTVL.

The chain joins TRBV6-5 to TRBJ2-1, with TRBD2 matching 7 bases. The CDR3 is 15 amino acids. The V gene's germline CDR1 is MNHEY and CDR2 SVGAGI. The V and J ends lost 8 bases and 5 bases, in that order; junction bases with no gene match: 12. The DNA for the CDR3 is TGTGCCAGCCGAACCCTTACGGGACTACACAATGAGCAGTTCTTC. Its translation: CASRTLTGLHNEQFF.

This clone has more than one count but fewer than ten. The genes are TRBV24-1 and TRBJ2-1; 8 bases fit TRBD1. The CDR3 is 15 residues long. V gave up 3 bases and J gave up 10 bases; unmatched junction bases: 10. Germline V gives CDR1 KGHDR, CDR2 SFDVKD. CDR3 sequence: CATSDPRGQGKEQFF. The DNA for the CDR3 is TGTGCCACCAGTGATCCACGAGGACAGGGTAAGGAGCAGTTCTTC.

Only a few counts were recorded for this clone. V is TRBV13 and J is TRBJ2-7; D is undetermined. CDR3 length: 13 residues. V lost 0 bases, J lost 6 bases, and 9 bases lay in between. The germline gives CDR1 PRHDT, CDR2 FYEKMQ (reference sequence). The CDR3 DNA follows: TGTGCCAGCAGCTTAGGGCCCCTGCGCGAGCAGTACTTC. Translating it yields CASSLGPLREQYF.

The chain joins TRBV5-6 to TRBJ2-7; 7 positions match TRBD1. Germline CDR1 SGHDT, CDR2 YYEEEE. The ends lost 3 bases at V and 0 bases at J; junction bases unmatched: 3. CDR3 length: 14 amino acids. The CDR3, as DNA: TGTGCCAGCAGCTGGACAGGCAGCTCCTACGAGCAGTACTTC. Translated: CASSWTGSSYEQYF.

This clone showed up just once. The chain has TRBV6-5 and TRBJ2-2; D is possibly TRBD2 (5 bases). Trimming cost V 6 bases and J 7 bases, with 12 bases left between them. The CDR3 extends over 13 amino acids. Germline lookup yields CDR1 MNHEY and CDR2 SVGAGI. The CDR3 protein is CASRPRVNGELFF. The CDR3 nucleotides read TGTGCCAGCAGACCGCGGGTGAACGGGGAGCTGTTTTTT.

This chain uses TRBV5-6 with TRBJ2-1, with 8 bases fitting TRBD1. There are 16 residues in the CDR3. The V gene end was trimmed by 0 bases and the J gene end by 8 bases; junction bases not matched to a gene: 10. The germline gives CDR1 SGHDT, CDR2 YYEEEE. The CDR3 DNA is TGTGCCAGCAGCTTGGCCGGCTTGGACAGGGTTTATGAGCAGTTCTTC. As protein: CASSLAGLDRVYEQFF.

This clone was observed a handful of times. The J gene is TRBJ1-5, the V gene TRBV12-3 or TRBV12-4; a weak D match, TRBD1 (6 bases). The CDR3 runs to 12 residues. V was shortened by 5 bases and J by 7 bases, with 9 bases between the two germline ends. This chain's CDR3 is CASSETGQPQHF. CDR3 DNA sequence: TGTGCCAGCAGTGAGACAGGCCAGCCCCAGCATTTT.